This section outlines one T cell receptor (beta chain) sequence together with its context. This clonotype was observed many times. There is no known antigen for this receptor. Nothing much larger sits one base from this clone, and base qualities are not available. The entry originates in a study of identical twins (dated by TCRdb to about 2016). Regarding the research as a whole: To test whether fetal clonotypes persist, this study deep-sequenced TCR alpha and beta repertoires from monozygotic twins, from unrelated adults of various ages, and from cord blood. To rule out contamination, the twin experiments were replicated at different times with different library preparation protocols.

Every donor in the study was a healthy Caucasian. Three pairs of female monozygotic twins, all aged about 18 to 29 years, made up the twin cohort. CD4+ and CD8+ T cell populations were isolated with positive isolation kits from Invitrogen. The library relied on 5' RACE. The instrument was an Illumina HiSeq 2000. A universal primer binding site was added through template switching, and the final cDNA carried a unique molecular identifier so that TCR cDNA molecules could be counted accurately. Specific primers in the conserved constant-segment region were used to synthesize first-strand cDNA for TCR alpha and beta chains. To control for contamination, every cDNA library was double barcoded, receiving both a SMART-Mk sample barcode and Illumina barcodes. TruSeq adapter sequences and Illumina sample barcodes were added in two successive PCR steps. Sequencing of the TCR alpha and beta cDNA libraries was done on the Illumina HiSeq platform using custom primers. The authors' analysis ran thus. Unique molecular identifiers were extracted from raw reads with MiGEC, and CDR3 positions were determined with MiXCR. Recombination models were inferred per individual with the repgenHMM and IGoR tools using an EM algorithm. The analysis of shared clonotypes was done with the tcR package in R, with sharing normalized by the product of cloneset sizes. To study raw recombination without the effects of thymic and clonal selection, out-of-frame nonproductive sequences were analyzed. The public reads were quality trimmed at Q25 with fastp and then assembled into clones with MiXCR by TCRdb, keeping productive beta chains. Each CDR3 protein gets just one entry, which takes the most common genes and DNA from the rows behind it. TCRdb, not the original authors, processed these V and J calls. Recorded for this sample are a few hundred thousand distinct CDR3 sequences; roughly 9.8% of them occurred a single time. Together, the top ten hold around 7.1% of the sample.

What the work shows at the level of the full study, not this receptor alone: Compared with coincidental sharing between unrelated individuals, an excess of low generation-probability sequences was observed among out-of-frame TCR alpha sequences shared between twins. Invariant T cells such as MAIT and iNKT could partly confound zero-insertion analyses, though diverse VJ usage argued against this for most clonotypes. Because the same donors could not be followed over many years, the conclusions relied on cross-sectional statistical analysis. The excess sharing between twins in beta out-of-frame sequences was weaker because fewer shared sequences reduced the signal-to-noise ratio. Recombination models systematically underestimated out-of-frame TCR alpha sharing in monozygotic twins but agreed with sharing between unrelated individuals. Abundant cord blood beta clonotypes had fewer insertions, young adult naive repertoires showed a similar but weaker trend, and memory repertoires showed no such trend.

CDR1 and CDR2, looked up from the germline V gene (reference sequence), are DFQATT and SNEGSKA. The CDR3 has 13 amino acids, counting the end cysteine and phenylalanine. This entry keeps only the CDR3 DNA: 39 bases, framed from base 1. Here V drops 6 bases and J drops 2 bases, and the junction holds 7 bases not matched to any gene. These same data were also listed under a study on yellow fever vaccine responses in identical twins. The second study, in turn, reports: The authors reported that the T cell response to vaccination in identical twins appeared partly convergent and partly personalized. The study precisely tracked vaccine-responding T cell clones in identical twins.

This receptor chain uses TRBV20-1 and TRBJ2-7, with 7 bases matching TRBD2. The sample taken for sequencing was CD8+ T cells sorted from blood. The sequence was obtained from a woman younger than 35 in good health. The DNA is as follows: TGCAGTGCCACAAGGCGGGAGCCCTACGAGCAGTACTTC. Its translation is CSATRREPYEQYF.